This passage covers 15 T cell receptor beta chains from one sample sequenced in a study of blood T cell repertoires in COVID-19. The data were produced by immunoSEQ multiplex PCR, yet TCRdb's version contains in-frame clones alone and is incomplete. Of tens of thousands of clones in the sample, over 80% were seen once. Specimen: peripheral blood. These receptors were taken from a human donor in a cohort sampled during active COVID-19.

The rearrangement links TRBV4-1 to TRBJ2-7, with 14 bases matching TRBD2. J lost 5 bases, V lost 5 bases, and 8 bases had no gene match. The germline gives CDR1 MGHRA, CDR2 YSYEKL. This CDR3 comprises 16 residues. The CDR3 sequence is CASSSSGLAGGHEQYF. The CDR3 DNA reads as TGCGCCAGCAGCTCCAGCGGACTAGCGGGAGGCCACGAGCAGTACTTC.

The sample holds a few counts of this clone. The chain is built from TRBV7-8 and TRBJ2-3; D might be TRBD2 (6 bases). CDR3 length equals 12 residues. Between the trimmed V and J ends, which lost 6 bases and 4 bases, there was a span of 8 bases. CDR1 is SGHVS, CDR2 FQNEAQ, per germline. The CDR3 DNA sequence: TGTGCCAGCAGTACGGGGGCAGATACGCAGTATTTT. Its protein product is CASSTGADTQYF.

This chain joins TRBV28 and TRBJ2-2; the D gene is possibly TRBD2 (6 bases). This CDR3 is 13 amino acids long. Per germline, CDR1 MDHEN and CDR2 SYDVKM. V lost 10 bases and J 0 bases, leaving 9 bases between the germline ends. DNA for the CDR3: TGTGCCACCGGGACTTCGAACACCGGGGAGCTGTTTTTT. It specifies CATGTSNTGELFF.

This sequence joins TRBV7-8 and TRBJ1-5; possible D gene TRBD1, 5 bases. The CDR3 runs to 14 residues. V lost 1 base to trimming and J lost 6 bases, with 10 bases between them. In germline, CDR1 is SGHVS, CDR2 FQNEAQ. The CDR3 DNA sequence: TGTGCCAGCAGCTTAGATGACAGTACTCAGCCCCAGCATTTT. Its translation: CASSLDDSTQPQHF.

The J gene is TRBJ2-3, the V gene TRBV3-1 (or the pseudogene TRBV3-2); 14 nucleotides agree with TRBD2. Germline values: CDR1 LGHDT, CDR2 YNNKEL (reference sequence). The V and J ends lost 4 bases and 0 bases, in that order; junction bases with no gene match: 3. This CDR3 spans 17 amino acids. Written as DNA, the CDR3 is TGTGCCAGCAGCCTTCGACTAGCGGGGGGGAGCACAGATACGCAGTATTTT. Translated, it gives CASSLRLAGGSTDTQYF.

The chain joins TRBV28 to TRBJ1-1; 12 nucleotides agree with TRBD1. The CDR3 loop spans 15 amino acids. With V trimmed by 5 bases and J by 9 bases, 10 bases remained unmatched. The V gene's germline CDR1 is MDHEN and CDR2 SYDVKM. The CDR3 loop is CASSRPGQGARQAFF. The CDR3 DNA is TGTGCCAGCAGTCGTCCGGGACAGGGGGCAAGGCAAGCTTTCTTT. Based on the CDR3 plus reference TRBV28 and TRBJ1-1, the full variable domain is DVKVTQSSRYLVKRTGEKVFLECVQDMDHENMFWYRQDPGLGLRLIYFSYDVKMKEKGDIPEGYSVSREKKERFSLILESASTNQTSMYLCASSRPGQGARQAFFGQGTRLTVV.

V usage is TRBV5-4 and J usage is TRBJ2-5, with 7 bases fitting TRBD2. This CDR3 comprises 16 residues. Trimming removed 0 bases from V and 2 bases from J; junction bases left unmatched: 7. The germline CDR1 and CDR2 sequences are SGHNT and YYREEE (reference sequence). CDR3 DNA: TGTGCCAGCAGCTTGGCCGTTGTGGGAGGGCAAGAGACCCAGTACTTC. This codes for CASSLAVVGGQETQYF.

The chain recombines TRBV30 with TRBJ1-3; D is uncertain. CDR3 length: 14 residues. CDR1 GTSNPN and CDR2 SVGIG come from the germline V gene (reference sequence). The ends were cut back, 1 base at V and 0 bases at J, with 7 bases in the middle. CDR3: CAWSGPDSGNTIYF. DNA of the CDR3: TGTGCCTGGAGTGGGCCAGACTCTGGAAACACCATATATTTT.

The chain uses TRBV19 and TRBJ1-2; weak D call: TRBD1 (5 bases). CDR1 and CDR2 (germline): LNHDA, SQIVND (reference sequence). Trimming stripped 3 bases from V and 3 bases from J, with 11 bases between. The CDR3 has 14 amino acids. CDR3 in DNA: TGTGCCAGTAGTATCATCGGAGGGGACTATGGCTACACCTTC. Translated, it gives CASSIIGGDYGYTF.

The chain couples TRBV19 to TRBJ1-6; 7 bases map to TRBD1. With V trimmed by 9 bases and J by 7 bases, 12 bases remained unmatched. This CDR3 comprises 15 residues. CDR1 and CDR2 from the germline V gene are LNHDA and SQIVND (reference sequence). CDR3 nucleotide sequence: TGTGCCAGCAAAAGACAGGGACCGGACAATTCACCCCTCCACTTT. Its translation is CASKRQGPDNSPLHF. The full variable domain, its missing parts supplied by reference TRBV19 and TRBJ1-6, is DGGITQSPKYLFRKEGQNVTLSCEQNLNHDAMYWYRQDPGQGLRLIYYSQIVNDFQKGDIAEGYSVSREKKESFPLTVTSAQKNPTAFYLCASKRQGPDNSPLHFGNGTRLTVT.

CDR3 in amino acids: CASSIRRDRELHTQYF. Written as DNA, the CDR3 is TGTGCCAGCAGCATACGCCGGGACAGGGAATTGCATACGCAGTATTTT. The chain links TRBV28 to TRBJ2-3, with 9 bases identical to TRBD1. Germline V gene data show CDR1 as MDHEN and CDR2 as SYDVKM. The CDR3 totals 16 residues. J gave up 7 bases and V 6 bases, and 14 bases lay outside the gene matches.

The CDR3 DNA sequence: TGTGCCAGCAGCTCGGGGACTAGCGGGAACGAGCAGTACTTC. It specifies CASSSGTSGNEQYF. The chain joins TRBV13 to TRBJ2-7, with TRBD2 matching over 13 bases. V lost 4 bases and J lost 5; bases outside the gene matches: 2. The CDR3 is made up of 14 amino acids. The germline CDR1 and CDR2 sequences are PRHDT and FYEKMQ (reference sequence).

The chain employs TRBV5-6 and TRBJ1-5; weak D call: TRBD1 (5 bases). Between the trimmed V and J ends, which lost 0 bases and 5 bases, there was a span of 9 bases. CDR1 and CDR2 (germline): SGHDT, YYEEEE. The CDR3 is made up of 14 amino acids. Here the CDR3 reads CASSLGGAYQPQHF. In nucleotides, the CDR3 is TGTGCCAGCAGCTTGGGCGGGGCCTATCAGCCCCAGCATTTT.

V gene TRBV12-2 combines with J gene TRBJ2-1; the table's D call, TRBD2, was not checked against the DNA. TRBV12-2 counts as a pseudogene. The CDR3 is 16 amino acids. The CDR3 DNA sequence: TGTGCAAGTCGCTCCAGTGTTGGCGGGATTTACAATGAGCAGTTCTTC. Protein sequence: CASRSSVGGIYNEQFF.

This CDR3 is CASSLRGGDNSPLHF. DNA of the CDR3: TGTGCCAGCTCACTCCGCGGCGGGGATAATTCACCCCTCCACTTT. V is TRBV18 and J is TRBJ1-6; D uncertain. In germline, CDR1 is KGHSH, CDR2 LQKENI. This CDR3 comprises 15 residues. The V and J ends lost 4 bases and 5 bases respectively, with 12 bases between them.